A single sample is the source of the 24 T cell receptor beta chains below, sequenced in a study of blood T cell repertoires in COVID-19. Here immunoSEQ multiplex PCR was the method, and the copy in TCRdb shows in-frame clones only, minus some. This table holds some 100,000 clones, 81% found once. Sequencing used peripheral blood. Source of these receptors: a human donor in a cohort sampled during active COVID-19.

The J gene is TRBJ1-3, the V gene TRBV6-5, with 7 positions matching TRBD1. Per the germline V gene, CDR1 is MNHEY and CDR2 is SVGAGI. The CDR3 is 14 amino acids. The ends lost 7 bases at V and 2 bases at J; junction bases unmatched: 5. The CDR3 spells CASTSGTAGNTIYF. In nucleotides, the CDR3 is TGTGCCAGCACATCCGGGACAGCTGGAAACACCATATATTTT.

There are a few counts of this clone. The chain is built from TRBV14 and TRBJ1-1; a possible D gene is TRBD1 (5 bases). Germline assignment: CDR1 SGHDN and CDR2 FVKESK. Trimming pared 0 bases from V and 10 bases from J, leaving 9 bases between. This CDR3 has 12 amino acids. CDR3 coding DNA: TGTGCCAGCAGCCAAGACAGGAGGGGAGCTTTCTTT. Amino acids: CASSQDRRGAFF.

The CDR3 spells CASSSGVLGSPLHF. In nucleotides, the CDR3 is TGTGCCAGCAGTTCAGGCGTCCTCGGTTCACCCCTCCACTTT. The chain couples TRBV28 to TRBJ1-6; D not certain. The CDR3 totals 14 residues. The V end lost 4 bases, the J end lost 9 bases, and 13 bases lay between the germline ends. Germline lookup yields CDR1 MDHEN and CDR2 SYDVKM.

The chain carries TRBV25-1 and TRBJ1-2; a weak D match, TRBD1 (5 bases). Trimming removed 2 bases from V and 3 bases from J, with 10 bases in between. Germline loops: CDR1 MGHDK, CDR2 SYGVNS. The CDR3 has 14 amino acids. CDR3 bases: TGTGCCAGCAGTGAAGTGGGGCGCGACTATGGCTACACCTTC. Translated, it gives CASSEVGRDYGYTF.

This sequence joins TRBV18 and TRBJ1-1; D might be TRBD1 (6 bases). CDR1 KGHSH and CDR2 LQKENI come from the germline V gene. The germline V and J ends were trimmed by 3 bases and 1 base, with 9 bases remaining between them. The CDR3 has 14 residues. The CDR3, as DNA: TGTGCCAGCTCACCGGGACATCGGAACACTGAAGCTTTCTTT. Its protein is CASSPGHRNTEAFF.

This chain uses TRBV11-2 with TRBJ2-5; 10 nucleotides line up with TRBD2. Looked up from germline, CDR1 is SGHAT and CDR2 is FQNNGV. The CDR3 has 13 amino acids. V trimming: 3 bases; J trimming: 5 bases; junction bases outside the gene matches: 0. CDR3 bases: TGTGCCAGCAGCTTTAGCGGGAGGGAGACCCAGTACTTC. The encoded protein is CASSFSGRETQYF.

About this clone: Other DNA sequences in the same sample also yield this CDR3. The chain links TRBV6-5 to TRBJ2-7, with 8 bases aligning to TRBD1. The CDR3 covers 14 residues. Trimming removed 8 bases from V and 4 bases from J; junction bases left unmatched: 10. The germline V gene has CDR1 MNHEY and CDR2 SVGAGI. CDR3 in amino acids: CASSLGQGAYEQYF. CDR3 DNA sequence: TGTGCCAGCTCCCTCGGACAGGGAGCGTACGAGCAGTACTTC.

The table lists this clone with a count of one. V usage is TRBV10-3 and J usage is TRBJ2-7; a weak D match, TRBD1 (6 bases). CDR3 size: 13 residues. V shed 6 bases and J shed 5 bases, with 14 bases lying between them. Germline CDR1 ENHRY, CDR2 SYGVKD. CDR3 in amino acids: CAISSQGEDEQYF. The DNA of the CDR3 is TGTGCCATCAGCTCACAGGGAGAGGACGAGCAGTACTTC.

This clone has a count of ten or more. The chain is built from TRBV29-1 and TRBJ2-3, with 8 positions matching TRBD1. Per germline, CDR1 SQVTM and CDR2 ANQGSEA. This CDR3 comprises 17 residues. The J segment lost 6 bases and the V segment lost 6 bases, leaving 20 bases of the junction unmatched. The DNA of the CDR3 is TGCAGCGTGTGGCCTGGGACAGGACTAAGGATTAAGGATACGCAGTATTTT. Translating it yields CSVWPGTGLRIKDTQYF.

The V and J genes are TRBV30 and TRBJ1-5; D gene ambiguous. The CDR3 has 13 residues. Trimming took off 3 bases at V and 7 bases at J, with 13 bases between the two ends. Germline V lookup: CDR1 GTSNPN, CDR2 SVGIG (reference sequence). CDR3 coding DNA: TGTGCCTGGAGGGCGACGACGAGGCAGCCCCAGCATTTT. Amino acid sequence: CAWRATTRQPQHF. The complete variable domain, with remaining parts taken from reference TRBV30 and TRBJ1-5, reads SQTIHQWPATLVQPVGSPLSLECTVEGTSNPNLYWYRQAAGRGLQLLFYSVGIGQISSEVPQNLSASRPQDRQFILSSKKLLLSDSGFYLCAWRATTRQPQHFGDGTRLSIL.

This clone was recorded once. This chain connects TRBV6-2 or TRBV6-3 to TRBJ1-4; 10 nucleotides agree with TRBD1. Germline V lookup: CDR1 MNHEY, CDR2 SVGEGT. Trimming removed 6 bases from V and 8 bases from J; junction bases left unmatched: 9. The CDR3 runs 15 residues. The CDR3 nucleotides read TGTGCCAGCAGCGGCGGGACAGGGGCAGGGGAAAAACTGTTTTTT. This codes for CASSGGTGAGEKLFF.

The rearrangement joins TRBV6-5 to TRBJ1-5, with D maybe TRBD1 (5 bases). Germline V CDR1 and CDR2: MNHEY, SVGAGI. Trimming stripped 6 bases from V and 4 bases from J, with 10 bases between. The CDR3 loop spans 13 amino acids. Written as DNA, the CDR3 is TGTGCCAGCAGCTTGTCAGGGAATCAGCCCCAGCATTTT. Encoded protein: CASSLSGNQPQHF.

The chain has TRBV7-8 and TRBJ1-4; D ambiguous. V lost 1 base to trimming and J lost 0 bases, with 9 bases between them. In germline, CDR1 is SGHVS, CDR2 FQNEAQ. This CDR3 contains 16 residues. CDR3 sequence reads: CASSLGRVATNEKLFF. The CDR3 DNA reads as TGTGCCAGCAGCTTAGGACGGGTTGCAACTAATGAAAAACTGTTTTTT.

The sample holds a few counts of this clone. At one boundary the junction diverges from the germline segment, which might be a read error. The DNA for the CDR3 is TGTGCCAGCAGCTTGAAACCCGGGACTAGCGGGAGCTCCTTCGAGCAGTACTTC. Residues: CASSLKPGTSGSSFEQYF. This chain joins TRBV7-2 and TRBJ2-7; 14 nucleotides align to TRBD2. The CDR3 contains 18 residues. Germline V gene lookup returns CDR1 SGHTA and CDR2 FQGNSA. Full variable domain (remainder filled in from reference TRBV7-2 and TRBJ2-7): GAGVSQSPSNKVTEKGKDVELRCDPISGHTALYWYRQSLGQGLEFLIYFQGNSAPDKSGLPSDRFSAERTGGSVSTLTIQRTQQEDSAVYLCASSLKPGTSGSSFEQYFGPGTRLTVT.

V is TRBV5-1 and J is TRBJ2-2; 10 nucleotides agree with TRBD2. After removal of 1 base from V and 6 bases from J, the junction contained 9 bases not matched to a gene. CDR1 and CDR2 from the germline V gene are SGHRS and YFSETQ. The CDR3 runs to 17 residues. The CDR3 here is CASSLIVSSGRAGELFF. In DNA, the CDR3 is TGCGCCAGCAGCTTGATTGTGTCTAGCGGGAGAGCCGGGGAGCTGTTTTTT. The entire variable domain, with the rest obtained from reference TRBV5-1 and TRBJ2-2, is as follows: KAGVTQTPRYLIKTRGQQVTLSCSPISGHRSVSWYQQTPGQGLQFLFEYFSETQRNKGNFPGRFSGRQFSNSRSEMNVSTLELGDSALYLCASSLIVSSGRAGELFFGEGSRLTVL.

The chain links TRBV7-2 to TRBJ1-2; D possibly corresponds to TRBD1 (6 bases). Trimming cost V 5 bases and J 4 bases, with 11 bases left between them. CDR3 length: 13 amino acids. Per the germline V gene, CDR1 is SGHTA and CDR2 is FQGNSA. This CDR3 is CASSARGFYGYTF. The CDR3 nucleotides are TGTGCCAGCAGCGCCAGGGGTTTCTATGGCTACACCTTC. Drawing the rest from reference TRBV7-2 and TRBJ1-2, the complete variable domain is GAGVSQSPSNKVTEKGKDVELRCDPISGHTALYWYRQSLGQGLEFLIYFQGNSAPDKSGLPSDRFSAERTGGSVSTLTIQRTQQEDSAVYLCASSARGFYGYTFGSGTRLTVV.

The chain combines TRBV6-2 or TRBV6-3 with TRBJ1-1; 7 bases fit TRBD1. The V segment lost 4 bases and the J segment 1 base; nucleotides outside the gene matches: 9. Germline CDR1 reads MNHEY; CDR2 reads SVGEGT. This CDR3 has 16 amino acids. The CDR3 region is CASSSPRGRKNTEAFF. CDR3 nucleotide sequence: TGTGCCAGCAGTTCTCCGAGGGGGCGGAAGAACACTGAAGCTTTCTTT.

This clone was seen once. The chain is built from TRBV28 and TRBJ2-2; 7 bases align to TRBD1. CDR3 length: 15 residues. V trimming: 7 bases; J trimming: 1 base; junction bases outside the gene matches: 6. Germline-derived CDR1 and CDR2 are MDHEN and SYDVKM. In nucleotides, the CDR3 is TGTGCCAGCACCCCTGACAGGGTGAACACCGGGGAGCTGTTTTTT. It specifies CASTPDRVNTGELFF.

This rearrangement joins TRBV4-1 to TRBJ1-1; D possibly corresponds to TRBD1 (5 bases). Germline values: CDR1 MGHRA, CDR2 YSYEKL. The CDR3 covers 16 residues. The V end lost 0 bases, the J end lost 5 bases, and 16 bases lay between the germline ends. The chain's CDR3 is CASSQDPPQGWTEAFF. DNA for the CDR3: TGCGCCAGCAGCCAAGATCCCCCCCAGGGCTGGACTGAAGCTTTCTTT.

This sequence joins TRBV21-1 and TRBJ2-2; the tabulated D call, TRBD2, remains unverified against the DNA. TRBV21-1 is tagged as a pseudogene. CDR3 length equals 15 residues. CDR3 region: CASSKRVGDTGELFF. In DNA form, the CDR3 reads TGTGCCAGCAGCAAGCGGGTGGGAGACACCGGGGAGCTGTTTTTT.

The genes are TRBV2 and TRBJ1-5, with D possibly TRBD1 on 6 matching bases. Trimming removed 4 bases at V and 2 bases at J, with 9 bases between. Germline CDR1 and CDR2: SNHLY and FYNNEI. CDR3 length equals 14 residues. The CDR3 is CASSAGAGNQPQHF. The CDR3 DNA reads TGTGCCAGCAGTGCAGGGGCTGGCAATCAGCCCCAGCATTTT.

This chain links TRBV7-2 with TRBJ2-1, with TRBD2 identical over 9 bases. Germline-derived CDR1 and CDR2 are SGHTA and FQGNSA. The CDR3 sequence is 17 residues long. V gave up 1 base and J gave up 0 bases; unmatched junction bases: 4. CDR3: CASSLEAGGPSYNEQFF. CDR3 bases: TGTGCCAGCAGCTTAGAGGCGGGAGGGCCCTCCTACAATGAGCAGTTCTTC.

V gene TRBV18 combines with J gene TRBJ1-2; 7 bases line up with TRBD1. From germline, CDR1 is KGHSH and CDR2 LQKENI. The CDR3 covers 15 residues. V dropped 4 bases and J dropped 2; count of bases not matched to a gene: 7. Written as DNA, the CDR3 is TGTGCCAGCTCACGCTCGGGACAGATGAACTATGGCTACACCTTC. Translated, it gives CASSRSGQMNYGYTF. The whole variable domain, remainder taken from reference TRBV18 and TRBJ1-2, is NAGVMQNPRHLVRRRGQEARLRCSPMKGHSHVYWYRQLPEEGLKFMVYLQKENIIDESGMPKERFSAEFPKEGPSILRIQQVVRGDSAAYFCASSRSGQMNYGYTFGSGTRLTVV.

V usage is TRBV27 and J usage is TRBJ1-6; perhaps TRBD1 as D (6 bases). Germline CDR1 reads MNHEY; CDR2 reads SMNVEV (reference sequence). The CDR3 is 15 residues long. Trimming removed 6 bases from V and 1 base from J, with 10 bases in between. CDR3 sequence: CASRQGVSYNSPLHF. The CDR3 region has the DNA TGTGCCAGCAGACAGGGAGTTTCCTATAATTCACCCCTCCACTTT.